This is a list of T cell receptor beta chains from one sample in a study of shared clonotypes between healthy human individuals. TCRdb keeps only in-frame clones here, not all; method: immunoSEQ multiplex PCR. The sample carries 110,000 or so clones, about 67% recorded once. The sample was memory CD8+ T cells sorted from blood. These receptor sequences come from a woman in her thirties in good health. CDR3s include the opening cysteine and the closing phenylalanine or tryptophan.

TRBV7-3	13	TRBJ1-1	CASSTYLNTEAFF
TRBV13	14	TRBJ2-7	CASSGLQGAREQYF
TRBV11-3	14	TRBJ2-1	CASSLDRNLREQFF
TRBV27	16	TRBJ2-7	CASSPLLPQPHYEQYF
TRBV6-4	15	TRBJ2-1	CASSASGDSYNEQFF
TRBV7-9	15	TRBJ2-7	CASSQEGGRASEQYF
TRBV4-1	16	TRBJ2-5	CASSQDPTGAAEEQYF
TRBV6-4	13	TRBJ2-7	CASSDSAEGEQYF
TRBV6-6	15	TRBJ2-7	CASSSPAERPYEQYF
TRBV7-8	14	TRBJ2-5	CASSLVREQETQYF
TRBV2	18	TRBJ1-4	CASSEVIGEFATNEKLFF
TRBV7-9	15	TRBJ1-1	CASSLGRGMNTEAFF
TRBV6-6	16	TRBJ2-7	CASSYSRERGTYEQYF
TRBV28	14	TRBJ1-6	CASSLSTGYRPLHF
TRBV6-1	13	TRBJ1-1	CASSRYANTEAFF
TRBV2	15	TRBJ1-3	CASSETVSSGNTIYF
TRBV7-8	13	TRBJ2-1	CASSLEGLGEQFF
TRBV12-5	13	TRBJ2-1	CASGYDILNEQFF
TRBV28	14	TRBJ1-1	CASSFTLVNTEAFF
TRBV27	13	TRBJ2-6	CASSLSGANVLTF
TRBV9	16	TRBJ2-5	CASSVGLAGRVETQYF
TRBV19	14	TRBJ1-5	CASSTRVSNQPQHF
TRBV4-2	18	TRBJ1-2	CASRTSGQGTHHLYGYTF
TRBV5-6	14	TRBJ2-7	CASSLVQSSYEQYF
TRBV27	13	TRBJ2-7	CASSLANSYEQYF
TRBV5-5	15	TRBJ2-5	CASSPPGGRQETQYF
TRBV5-1	14	TRBJ2-7	CASRFEMGFYEQYF
TRBV6-1	16	TRBJ2-3	CASSERGVAAPDTQYF
TRBV28	17	TRBJ1-5	CASSASGLRYSNQPQHF
TRBV28	15	TRBJ2-5	CASSLGQGDRETQYF
TRBV5-3	15	TRBJ1-2	CARSLGREINYGYTF
TRBV28	14	TRBJ2-4	CASRGAGVGNIQYF
TRBV2	12	TRBJ2-7	CASSEFRYEQYF
TRBV2	18	TRBJ2-7	CASTERGPTSGRAYEQYF
TRBV29-1	11	TRBJ1-1	CSVEGRTEAFF
TRBV7-8	15	TRBJ2-7	CASSLVPAGWFEQYF
TRBV9	13	TRBJ2-4	CASSVDLLGIQYF
TRBV15	14	TRBJ2-7	CATSSPGPSYEQYF
TRBV5-1	15	TRBJ1-5	CASSPMDSSNQPQHF
TRBV27	14	TRBJ2-7	CASSPRDRSYEQYF
TRBV7-3	12	TRBJ2-1	CASSHDRHEQFF
TRBV5-1	17	TRBJ2-7	CASSLNPSGQGAYEQYF
TRBV7-6	15	TRBJ2-2	CASSLGEAGRGELFF
TRBV18	11	TRBJ2-7	CASSPGGEQYF
TRBV14	16	TRBJ1-3	CASSQVKSPSGNTIYF
TRBV7-8	15	TRBJ2-5	CASSPELAGGETQYF
TRBV20-1	10	TRBJ1-2	CRQGSYGYTF
TRBV2	16	TRBJ2-3	CASSEAQDRLRDTQYF
TRBV27	17	TRBJ2-7	CASSFRHNRGSSYEQYF
TRBV18	15	TRBJ1-2	CASSRGTVSNYGYTF
TRBV28	17	TRBJ2-5	CASTSGTSGSWQETQYF